This TCR beta chain came from a study of T cells in tuberculosis. About the study: Sequenced TCRs come from CD1B-GMM tetramer-binding T cells.

This clone was counted only a few times. Produced via immunoSEQ multiplex PCR; TCRdb's table is partial and in-frame only. Among about 58,000 clones listed, approximately 88% were seen once. Thawed, overnight-rested PBMC were stained with GMM-loaded CD1B tetramer, viability dye and anti-CD3, then sorted. The lipid loaded on the CD1B tetramers was C32 glucose monomycolate from Rhodococcus equi. Before cryopreservation, the sorted PBMC lost their CD14-expressing monocytes. Tetramer-negative cells, some 95,000 per donor, were also sorted. Trimming cost V 1 base and J 1 base, with 10 bases left between them. The germline CDR1 and CDR2 sequences are SEHNR and FQNEAQ (reference sequence). This CDR3 comprises 15 residues.

This sequence joins TRBV7-9 and TRBJ1-1; D remains unclear. The source of this sequence is an adult woman with latent tuberculosis. The sequencing input was CD1b-GMM tetramer-negative cells sorted from PBMCs. CDR3 protein: CASSLGLAGNTEAFF. In DNA, the CDR3 is TGTGCCAGCAGCTTAGGTCTGGCGGGGAACACTGAAGCTTTCTTT.